This TCR beta chain was sequenced during a study of blood T cell repertoires in COVID-19 (dated by TCRdb to the early 2020s). With respect to the entire study: Samples from collaborators originated in the United States, Italy and Spain and spanned both the acute and convalescent phases of COVID-19. The samples were drawn from two sources: the first 160 participants of the ongoing ImmuneRACE study, and 950 to 1,500 subjects contributed by 6 global collaborators. The prospective study material was composed of cDNA or gDNA derived from T cells, B-cell-depleted T cells, or PBMCs. Nearly every sample came with metadata listing a de-identified subject ID, COVID-19 status, age in years and sex. Subjects who had been exposed to COVID-19, were actively infected with it, or had recovered from it provided the deeply sampled blood TCRbeta repertoires that made up the dataset. The repertoires were released in a freely available public database intended as a resource for research on the immune response to SARS-CoV-2. HLA class I and class II types, where available, came from metadata supplied by the sample provider rather than from assay-based typing.

To note about this clone: It lacks a known antigen. It has no much larger one-base neighbor in the sample; base qualities were not kept. This sample includes further DNA sequences coding for the same CDR3.

One collaborating source in Seattle enrolled patients while the patients were actively infected and followed the patients over time throughout the course of disease. Each collaborating institution followed its own protocols to collect whole blood in K2EDTA tubes. Collaborator samples were shipped for TCRbeta analysis as frozen whole blood, isolated PBMCs, or DNA extracted from either sample type. Trimming takes 11 bases from V and 6 bases from J, and the germline ends sit 11 bases apart. The CDR3 covers 11 residues, taking in both the cysteine and the phenylalanine. Only the CDR3 part of the read is kept: 33 bases, read in frame from the first base. In the germline V gene (reference sequence), CDR1 corresponds to MNHEY and CDR2 to SMNVEV. The immunoSEQ Assay, a bias-controlled multiplex PCR, was used to amplify TCRbeta CDR3 regions from genomic DNA. On the authors' methods: Nucleated cell counts per sample were estimated from amplification of reference gene primers within the assay. To quantify the absolute abundance of each unique TCRbeta CDR3 rearrangement, sequence reads were collapsed and filtered. For each sample, productive Simpson clonality was calculated as the square root of Simpson's diversity index across productive rearrangements. Not all clones reach the TCRdb copy of this immuneACCESS table, which keeps in-frame sequences only. Checked studies attribute under half of the gap to unresolved V genes and leave the rest unexplained. The V and J calls and clone size were taken over from that table, and D and trimming were inferred from the DNA. The sample contains 410,000 or so clones, 89% of them found a single time. The ten largest make up roughly 1.5% of the sample.

Paper-wide results and their limitations: The quantity of clinical and demographic metadata differed by source and by participant and was supplied without curation.

This clonotype was sampled from a woman aged 40 to 49 with COVID-19, enrolled during active disease. Sequences were obtained from peripheral blood. Recombination linked TRBV27 to TRBJ1-5; the D gene lacks a confident call. The CDR3 amino acid sequence is: CASGLSQPQHF. The DNA sequence follows: TGTGCCTCCGGACTGTCTCAGCCCCAGCATTTT.